The next 8 T cell receptor beta chains were all read from a single sample in a study of blood T cell repertoires in COVID-19. Sequencing was performed with immunoSEQ multiplex PCR; in TCRdb, only in-frame clones are kept and a portion is missing. The sample lists about 97,000 clones, roughly 80% occurring once. The sequenced material came from peripheral blood. The receptors originated from a man in his 60s with active or convalescent COVID-19.

This rearrangement joins TRBV19 to TRBJ1-5; weak D call: TRBD1 (5 bases). The germline CDR1 and CDR2 sequences are LNHDA and SQIVND (reference sequence). Trimming left V 10 bases short and J 2 bases short, with 12 bases between. The CDR3 loop spans 13 amino acids. The CDR3 loop is CAISGFGNQPQHF. The CDR3 DNA is TGTGCCATTTCAGGGTTCGGCAATCAGCCCCAGCATTTT.

This clone came up once. V is TRBV10-3 and J is TRBJ2-3; TRBD1 might be the D (6 bases). Trimming pared 3 bases from V and 2 bases from J, leaving 18 bases between. CDR1 and CDR2 from the germline V gene are ENHRY and SYGVKD. CDR3 length equals 17 residues. In nucleotides, the CDR3 is TGTGCCATCAGTGATAGGGGGACGGCTCATATCACAGATACGCAGTATTTT. Protein product: CAISDRGTAHITDTQYF.

This chain links TRBV6-2 or TRBV6-3 with TRBJ1-5, with TRBD1 matching 8 bases. The trim removed 2 bases at V and 1 base at J, leaving 1 base unmatched. CDR3 length: 15 residues. CDR1 is MNHEY, CDR2 SVGEGT, per germline. The DNA for the CDR3 is TGTGCCAGCAGTTACAGACAGGGGAGCAATCAGCCCCAGCATTTT. Protein sequence: CASSYRQGSNQPQHF.

This chain uses TRBV25-1 with TRBJ1-6, with D perhaps TRBD1 (6 bases). The length of the CDR3 is 14 residues. The V end lost 5 bases, the J end lost 6 bases, and 11 bases lay between the germline ends. Germline V gives CDR1 MGHDK, CDR2 SYGVNS. CDR3 in amino acids: CASSSRGSNSPLHF. The DNA of the CDR3 is TGTGCCAGCAGTTCCAGGGGCAGTAATTCACCCCTCCACTTT.

This chain's CDR3 is CASSLTGEADTQYF. The DNA of the CDR3 is TGTGCCAGCAGTCTAACGGGAGAGGCAGATACGCAGTATTTT. V gene TRBV6-5 combines with J gene TRBJ2-3; TRBD2 is a possible D gene (6 bases). Germline V gene lookup returns CDR1 MNHEY and CDR2 SVGAGI. The germline V and J ends were trimmed by 5 bases and 4 bases, with 13 bases remaining between them. This CDR3 is 14 amino acids long.

This chain links TRBV6-6 with TRBJ1-3; TRBD1 aligns across 7 bases. V lost 2 bases, J lost 2 bases, and 3 bases stayed unmatched. Germline V gene data show CDR1 as MNHNY and CDR2 as SVGAGI (reference sequence). The length of the CDR3 is 15 residues. The CDR3 region is CASSYTTGTGNTIYF. The CDR3 nucleotides read TGTGCCAGCAGTTACACGACAGGGACTGGAAACACCATATATTTT.

The chain employs TRBV5-1 and TRBJ2-3, with 10 bases identical to TRBD2. The length of the CDR3 is 17 residues. The germline V gene has CDR1 SGHRS and CDR2 YFSETQ. V dropped 0 bases and J dropped 4; count of bases not matched to a gene: 8. In DNA, the CDR3 is TGCGCCAGCAGCTTGGCAGGTAGCGGGAGGTTCGCAGATACGCAGTATTTT. This sequence encodes CASSLAGSGRFADTQYF.

This rearrangement joins TRBV19 to TRBJ2-1; TRBD2 might be the D (5 bases). Germline-derived CDR1 and CDR2 are LNHDA and SQIVND (reference sequence). There are 16 residues in the CDR3. V was trimmed by 8 bases and J by 0 bases, leaving 17 bases between them. The CDR3 DNA sequence: TGTGCCAGTGCTAGAGGGCGGGCGCGCTCCTACAATGAGCAGTTCTTC. This codes for CASARGRARSYNEQFF.